This T cell receptor beta chain is from a study of T-cell reconstitution after alpha-beta-depleted transplantation in children. This clonotype was detected only a few times. This CDR3 comprises 15 residues. The junction had 4 bases not matched to a gene; V was cut back by 5 bases and J by 3 bases. Per germline, CDR1 SEHNR and CDR2 FQNEAQ (reference sequence). Unique molecular identifiers tagged the TCRbeta library. TCRdb re-called the PCR reads through MiXCR, storing one row per CDR3 protein. The sample consists of hundreds of thousands of distinct CDR3 sequences, about 17% of them appearing once. The sequencing used PBMCs from the stem cell graft donor, collected from the stem cell graft. The TCR comes from a human donor who donated a stem cell graft to a child with acute lymphoblastic leukemia. The V gene is TRBV7-9, the J gene TRBJ1-5; 10 bases are a match to TRBD1. The CDR3 region is CASSPGTGVNQPQHF. CDR3 bases: TGTGCCAGCAGCCCCGGGACAGGGGTCAATCAGCCCCAGCATTTT.